This T cell receptor (beta chain) was retrieved from a study of T-cell memory formation after mild COVID-19. The CDR3 has 13 residues. CDR1 is SGHNT and CDR2 is YENEEA in the germline V gene. Trimming pared 0 bases from V and 6 bases from J, leaving 5 bases between. About this clonotype itself: The antigen remains unidentified.

A single record per CDR3 protein comes from TCRdb applying MiXCR to the 5' RACE reads. The sample consists of roughly 50,000 distinct CDR3 sequences, more than 10% of them appearing once. Notes on the study in general: In second-wave clones peaking day 37, SARS-CoV-2 specificity remained unconfirmed.

The sequencing sample was made of PBMCs or a T cell subset sorted from them (not recorded which). This TCR was recovered from a man between 18 and 29 years old who had mild COVID-19 (a few samples of this study predate the infection). Cell type and time point are not known. J is TRBJ2-2 and V is TRBV11-3; no reliable D call. CDR3 DNA sequence: TGTGCCAGCAGCTTAGATGGGGCCGGGGAGCTGTTTTTT. It yields the protein CASSLDGAGELFF. Complete variable domain (other parts from reference TRBV11-3 and TRBJ2-2): EAGVVQSPRYKIIEKKQPVAFWCNPISGHNTLYWYLQNLGQGPELLIRYENEEAVDDSQLPKDRFSAERLKGVDSTLKIQPAELGDSAVYLCASSLDGAGELFFGEGSRLTVL.